The clone carrying this TCR beta chain was counted only a few times. This record belongs to a study of response to subunit inactivated influenza vaccine. Germline trimming cut 0 bases from V and 8 bases from J; bases unmatched to any gene: 14. The V gene's germline CDR1 is SGHRS and CDR2 YFSETQ. This CDR3 has 18 residues. TCRdb analysed the RT-PCR reads with MiXCR anew, one entry per CDR3 protein. The repertoire has about 650,000 distinct CDR3 sequences, about a sixth of them found once; the top ten carry more than 9%. The TCR comes from a man aged 45-65 years who received an inactivated influenza vaccine. The sample in question was PBMCs from blood, obtained 11 to 12 days after vaccination. The J gene is TRBJ2-3, the V gene TRBV5-1, with 11 nucleotides matching TRBD2. CDR3 sequence (DNA): TGCGCCAGCAGCTTGGATCGGGACGTAGCGGGGGGGCGTGGTACGCAGTATTTT. Its protein product is CASSLDRDVAGGRGTQYF.